Each of the 32 T cell receptor beta chains below was sequenced from the same sample in a study of shared clonotypes between healthy human individuals (dated by TCRdb to the early 2020s). Library creation used the immunoSEQ multiplex PCR assay. This immuneACCESS table, as held by TCRdb, lists in-frame sequences with V and J called but not all clones. Of the missing ones, under half trace to an unresolved V gene in checked studies; the others have no known cause. A total of some 2 million clones appear in this sample, about 95% of them only once. About 1.1% of the sample is held by the ten biggest clonotypes. CD8 naive samples were CD45RO-negative cells positively selected for CCR7, giving a CD45RA+CCR7+ population that excluded TemRA cells. Sequencing was done on a sample of naive CD8+ T cells sorted from blood. Per the publication, the cell subset or site label means: CD45RA+CCR7+. Receptors were obtained from a young man in good health.

The chain links TRBV28 to TRBJ2-3, with TRBD1 matching 8 bases. The CDR3 consists of 17 residues. The germline gives CDR1 MDHEN, CDR2 SYDVKM. Losses at the gene ends were 3 bases for V and 0 bases for J; bases not matched to a gene: 8. The CDR3, as DNA: TGTGCCAGCAGTTTCCCCCGGACAGGGCCTAGCACAGATACGCAGTATTTT. Protein: CASSFPRTGPSTDTQYF.

CDR3 residues: CASAPPPGWGELFF. In DNA, the CDR3 is TGTGCTAGTGCTCCCCCTCCGGGATGGGGGGAGCTGTTTTTT. The chain combines TRBV12-5 with TRBJ2-2; D may be TRBD2 (5 bases). The V end was cut by 7 bases, the J end by 8 bases, with 17 bases between. Germline assignment: CDR1 LGHNT and CDR2 FRNRAP. This CDR3 spans 14 amino acids.

Only one count was recorded for this clone. CDR3 nucleotides: TGTGCCAGCAGCTTAGTGACAGGCCTCTATGGCTACACCTTC. Protein: CASSLVTGLYGYTF. V is TRBV7-9 and J is TRBJ1-2; tentatively, D is TRBD1 (6 bases). CDR3 length equals 14 residues. V gave up 1 base and J gave up 4 bases, with 10 bases separating them. The germline V gene encodes CDR1 SEHNR and CDR2 FQNEAQ (reference sequence).

This chain uses TRBV30 with TRBJ2-2; TRBD1 is a possible D gene (5 bases). The V end was cut by 2 bases, the J end by 3 bases, with 7 bases between. The CDR3 length is 13 residues. Germline values: CDR1 GTSNPN, CDR2 SVGIG (reference sequence). In nucleotides, the CDR3 is TGTGCCTGGAGTTTAGGGGACACCGGGGAGCTGTTTTTT. Protein: CAWSLGDTGELFF.

This chain links TRBV28 with TRBJ1-1; D uncertain. The CDR3 covers 15 residues. Germline loops: CDR1 MDHEN, CDR2 SYDVKM. Trimming cost V 2 bases and J 1 base, with 11 bases left between them. The CDR3 is CASSLRQDSNTEAFF. Written as DNA, the CDR3 is TGTGCCAGCAGTTTACGGCAGGATTCGAACACTGAAGCTTTCTTT.

This chain uses TRBV30 with TRBJ2-5; a weak D match, TRBD1 (6 bases). Germline loops: CDR1 GTSNPN, CDR2 SVGIG (reference sequence). This CDR3 has 12 residues. With 4 bases removed from V and 2 bases from J, the gap between germline ends came to 8 bases. Written as DNA, the CDR3 is TGTGCCTGGACAGGGGTGCAAGAGACCCAGTACTTC. Residues: CAWTGVQETQYF.

Points on this clone: In the same sample, other DNA sequences code for this CDR3. The V and J genes are TRBV11-2 and TRBJ2-7, with 10 bases aligning to TRBD2. The V gene end was trimmed by 1 base and the J gene end by 3 bases; junction bases not matched to a gene: 3. The length of the CDR3 is 15 residues. Germline CDR1 reads SGHAT; CDR2 reads FQNNGV. As DNA, the CDR3 is TGTGCCAGCAGCTTAGGGGCTAGCGGGAGCTACGAGCAGTACTTC. It specifies CASSLGASGSYEQYF.

V is TRBV7-8 and J is TRBJ1-2; tentative D call: TRBD1 (5 bases). Trimming took 1 base from V and 0 from J, leaving 15 bases between them. From germline, CDR1 is SGHVS and CDR2 FQNEAQ. CDR3 length: 17 amino acids. The CDR3 reads CASSLDLLGQANYGYTF. The DNA for the CDR3 is TGTGCCAGCAGCTTAGATTTGTTGGGGCAGGCTAACTATGGCTACACCTTC. The full variable domain, in which reference TRBV7-8 and TRBJ1-2 provide the parts outside the CDR3, is GAGVSQSPRYKVAKRGQDVALRCDPISGHVSLFWYQQALGQGPEFLTYFQNEAQLDKSGLPSDRFFAERPEGSVSTLKIQRTQQEDSAVYLCASSLDLLGQANYGYTFGSGTRLTVV.

This chain links TRBV2 with TRBJ2-3; no clear D gene. Germline assignment: CDR1 SNHLY and CDR2 FYNNEI. There are 17 residues in the CDR3. V lost 8 bases to trimming and J lost 0 bases, with 21 bases between them. As DNA, the CDR3 is TGTGCCAGCCTCACGAAGGAGCTAGATTATAGCACAGATACGCAGTATTTT. Translated: CASLTKELDYSTDTQYF.

The table lists this clone with a few counts. The chain is built from TRBV11-2 and TRBJ1-6; tentatively, D is TRBD1 (5 bases). The CDR3 totals 16 residues. CDR1 and CDR2 from the germline V gene are SGHAT and FQNNGV. The V and J ends lost 2 bases and 5 bases respectively, with 13 bases between them. The chain's CDR3 is CASSLYGAADNSPLHF. Here the CDR3 DNA reads TGTGCCAGCAGCTTATACGGGGCGGCGGATAATTCACCCCTCCACTTT.

The chain uses TRBV7-9 and TRBJ2-2; D gene uncertain. CDR3 length: 17 amino acids. Trimming removed 5 bases at V and 7 bases at J, with 23 bases between. Germline V CDR1 and CDR2: SEHNR, FQNEAQ (reference sequence). CDR3 amino acids: CASSPVPTRRLSGELFF. Here the CDR3 DNA reads TGTGCCAGCAGCCCTGTACCGACTCGACGACTCAGCGGGGAGCTGTTTTTT. Drawing the rest from reference TRBV7-9 and TRBJ2-2, the complete variable domain is DTGVSQNPRHKITKRGQNVTFRCDPISEHNRLYWYRQTLGQGPEFLTYFQNEAQLEKSRLLSDRFSAERPKGSFSTLEIQRTEQGDSAMYLCASSPVPTRRLSGELFFGEGSRLTVL.

The chain has TRBV27 and TRBJ2-5; TRBD1 agrees at 8 bases. CDR1 MNHEY and CDR2 SMNVEV come from the germline V gene (reference sequence). The CDR3 consists of 17 residues. Trimming took 4 bases from V and 2 from J; bases not matched to a gene: 12. The CDR3, as DNA: TGTGCCAGCAGTTCCCTCTCCGGACAGGGCGCTCAAGAGACCCAGTACTTC. Its protein product is CASSSLSGQGAQETQYF.

J is TRBJ2-3 and V is TRBV5-1; no reliable D call. Germline loops: CDR1 SGHRS, CDR2 YFSETQ. This CDR3 region has 18 residues. V lost 0 bases and J 3 bases, leaving 20 bases between the germline ends. For the CDR3, the DNA is TGCGCCAGCAGCTTGGAGGGTGGGGTCCTTGGACGGACAGATACGCAGTATTTT. It encodes CASSLEGGVLGRTDTQYF.

The chain recombines TRBV4-1 with TRBJ2-7, with 8 nucleotides matching TRBD2. V dropped 2 bases and J dropped 3; count of bases not matched to a gene: 6. The length of the CDR3 is 15 residues. Germline CDR1 is MGHRA and CDR2 is YSYEKL. The CDR3 spells CASSQFTGGNYEQYF. In nucleotides, the CDR3 is TGCGCCAGCAGCCAATTTACGGGAGGGAACTACGAGCAGTACTTC.

The rearrangement links TRBV4-1 to TRBJ1-5, with D perhaps TRBD1 (5 bases). V dropped 3 bases and J dropped 0 bases, with 12 bases sitting between them. Germline values: CDR1 MGHRA, CDR2 YSYEKL. The CDR3 covers 16 residues. The CDR3 loop reads CASSQAGHLSNQPQHF. Written as DNA, the CDR3 is TGCGCCAGCAGCCAGGCAGGACACCTTAGCAATCAGCCCCAGCATTTT.

The rearrangement links TRBV15 to TRBJ2-7; perhaps TRBD1 as D (5 bases). Germline V gives CDR1 LNHNV, CDR2 YYDKDF (reference sequence). This CDR3 comprises 14 residues. Trimming stripped 1 base from V and 5 bases from J, with 12 bases between. The CDR3 region has the DNA TGTGCCACCAGCAGAGGTTCAAACAGGAACGAGCAGTACTTC. Translating gives CATSRGSNRNEQYF.

The chain is built from TRBV11-1 and TRBJ2-5; 7 nucleotides agree with TRBD1. The V and J ends lost 2 bases and 2 bases, in that order; junction bases with no gene match: 11. The CDR3 totals 17 residues. Germline loops: CDR1 SGHAT, CDR2 FQDESV (reference sequence). The CDR3 region is CASSLRQGIAGQETQYF. In DNA, the CDR3 is TGTGCCAGCAGCTTAAGACAGGGAATAGCAGGGCAAGAGACCCAGTACTTC.

The chain carries TRBV7-9 and TRBJ2-1; D might be TRBD1 (6 bases). Trimming pared 3 bases from V and 0 bases from J, leaving 15 bases between. Germline V gene data show CDR1 as SEHNR and CDR2 as FQNEAQ (reference sequence). This CDR3 comprises 17 residues. The CDR3 region is CASSLAHGTFSYNEQFF. In DNA form, the CDR3 reads TGTGCCAGCAGCTTGGCACACGGGACATTCTCCTACAATGAGCAGTTCTTC.

The V gene is TRBV5-1, the J gene TRBJ2-3; possibly TRBD2 for D (6 bases). Germline values: CDR1 SGHRS, CDR2 YFSETQ. The CDR3 has 15 residues. With 3 bases removed from V and 6 bases from J, the gap between germline ends came to 17 bases. Here the CDR3 reads CASSSERGGPDTQYF. CDR3 bases: TGCGCCAGCAGCTCCGAGCGAGGAGGGCCGGATACGCAGTATTTT.

The V call is TRBV28, the J call TRBJ2-7; D not resolved. CDR3 length equals 11 residues. CDR1 is MDHEN and CDR2 is SYDVKM in the germline V gene. With 6 bases removed from V and 4 bases from J, the gap between germline ends came to 7 bases. DNA of the CDR3: TGTGCCAGCAGGGAACAGTACGAGCAGTACTTC. The encoded protein is CASREQYEQYF.

Details on this clone: Other nucleotide sequences in the sample specify the same CDR3. The rearrangement uses TRBV7-2 and TRBJ2-7; no definite D call. CDR1 and CDR2 (germline): SGHTA, FQGNSA. The CDR3 spans 11 residues. V was pared by 5 bases and J by 2 bases, with 4 bases between. The CDR3 sequence: CASSPAYEQYF. In DNA, the CDR3 is TGTGCCAGCAGCCCGGCCTACGAGCAGTACTTC. The full variable domain, in which reference TRBV7-2 and TRBJ2-7 provide the parts outside the CDR3, is GAGVSQSPSNKVTEKGKDVELRCDPISGHTALYWYRQSLGQGLEFLIYFQGNSAPDKSGLPSDRFSAERTGGSVSTLTIQRTQQEDSAVYLCASSPAYEQYFGPGTRLTVT.

This chain uses TRBV9 with TRBJ2-2; 7 nucleotides agree with TRBD1. The germline V gene has CDR1 SGDLS and CDR2 YYNGEE. The V and J ends lost 3 bases and 2 bases, in that order; junction bases with no gene match: 4. The CDR3 has 15 amino acids. As DNA, the CDR3 is TGTGCCAGCAGCGCCGGGACAGTCAACACCGGGGAGCTGTTTTTT. Its translation is CASSAGTVNTGELFF. The full variable domain, completed using reference TRBV9 and TRBJ2-2, is DSGVTQTPKHLITATGQRVTLRCSPRSGDLSVYWYQQSLDQGLQFLIQYYNGEERAKGNILERFSAQQFPDLHSELNLSSLELGDSALYFCASSAGTVNTGELFFGEGSRLTVL.

The chain employs TRBV6-5 and TRBJ1-2; D unclear. The CDR3 is made up of 14 amino acids. Germline CDR1 and CDR2: MNHEY and SVGAGI. V lost 7 bases, J lost 6 bases, and 18 bases lay in between. This chain's CDR3 is CASNPDGVHDGYTF. The CDR3 DNA follows: TGTGCCAGCAACCCCGACGGAGTCCATGATGGCTACACCTTC.

This sequence joins TRBV28 and TRBJ1-1; D is uncertain. This CDR3 has 16 residues. Germline V CDR1 and CDR2: MDHEN, SYDVKM. Trimming took 3 bases from V and 3 from J, leaving 17 bases between them. The CDR3 sequence: CASSFTALDGDTEAFF. CDR3 nucleotide sequence: TGTGCCAGCAGTTTTACCGCGTTGGACGGAGACACTGAAGCTTTCTTT.

This clone appeared once. Here the CDR3 reads CASSPDRGYGNTIYF. The CDR3 DNA follows: TGTGCCAGCAGCCCGGACAGGGGTTACGGAAACACCATATATTTT. The genes are TRBV5-4 and TRBJ1-3; the match to TRBD1 covers 9 bases. V gave up 4 bases and J gave up 4 bases; unmatched junction bases: 6. The CDR3 covers 15 residues. Germline loops: CDR1 SGHNT, CDR2 YYREEE (reference sequence).

CDR3 bases: TGTGCCAGCAGCTTACAGGGGGCGAACACCGGGGAGCTGTTTTTT. It is translated as CASSLQGANTGELFF. This chain connects TRBV11-2 to TRBJ2-2; TRBD1 aligns across 7 bases. This CDR3 spans 15 amino acids. Germline V lookup: CDR1 SGHAT, CDR2 FQNNGV. Losses at the gene ends were 2 bases for V and 0 bases for J; bases not matched to a gene: 0.

For the CDR3, the DNA is TGTGCCAGCAGTCCGGGGCCCGGCCACGAGCAGTACTTC. It yields the protein CASSPGPGHEQYF. The chain employs TRBV2 and TRBJ2-7; D possibly matches TRBD1 or TRBD2 (5 bases each). This CDR3 is built from 13 residues. Germline CDR1 and CDR2: SNHLY and FYNNEI. With 5 bases removed from V and 5 bases from J, the gap between germline ends came to 13 bases.

The table lists this clone with a count of one. This chain uses TRBV2 with TRBJ1-3; a possible D gene is TRBD1 (5 bases). Germline CDR1 and CDR2: SNHLY and FYNNEI. CDR3 length: 16 amino acids. Trimming took off 7 bases at V and 4 bases at J, with 20 bases between the two ends. CDR3 sequence (DNA): TGTGCCAGCACCCCCGGGACCGCACCAGGGGGAAACACCATATATTTT. This encodes CASTPGTAPGGNTIYF.

The count of this clone is one. The J gene is TRBJ2-7, the V gene TRBV5-4; D might be TRBD1 (6 bases). Trimming removed 6 bases from V and 3 bases from J, with 13 bases in between. The CDR3 is made up of 13 amino acids. Germline V gene lookup returns CDR1 SGHNT and CDR2 YYREEE (reference sequence). The CDR3 here is CASKNGQYYEQYF. The CDR3 DNA sequence: TGTGCCAGCAAAAACGGACAGTACTACGAGCAGTACTTC.

This rearrangement joins TRBV6-5 to TRBJ2-1; D is uncertain. Per the germline V gene, CDR1 is MNHEY and CDR2 is SVGAGI. The V end lost 8 bases, the J end lost 12 bases, and 14 bases lay between the germline ends. The CDR3 has 11 amino acids. This CDR3 reads CASGGVHGQFF. CDR3 DNA sequence: TGTGCCAGCGGCGGAGTACATGGGCAGTTCTTC.

The chain has TRBV29-1 and TRBJ2-2, with D possibly TRBD1 on 5 matching bases. Germline V gene data show CDR1 as SQVTM and CDR2 as ANQGSEA. The CDR3 consists of 13 residues. V was cut by 7 bases and J by 5 bases, with 14 bases left in between. The CDR3 DNA follows: TGCAGCGGATGGGGCATCCAAACCGGGGAGCTGTTTTTT. It codes for CSGWGIQTGELFF.

V usage is TRBV14 and J usage is TRBJ2-1; no reliable D call. CDR3 length: 16 amino acids. Per the germline V gene, CDR1 is SGHDN and CDR2 is FVKESK. The germline V and J ends were trimmed by 2 bases and 3 bases, with 14 bases remaining between them. DNA of the CDR3: TGTGCCAGCAGCCAAACTGGCCCCTACCTCTACAATGAGCAGTTCTTC. Residues: CASSQTGPYLYNEQFF.